This T cell receptor beta chain stems from a study of shared clonotypes between healthy human individuals. Study observations and caveats: Between several donors, naive CD4 clonotypes were shared at a level of approximately 5%. Non-shared clonotypes were found to have lower generation probabilities than the clonotypes that were shared by all four of the sorted-subset donors.

To note about this clone: The antigen is undetermined.

V shed 1 base and J 5 bases; nucleotides not matched to a gene: 6. There are 17 residues in the CDR3. Germline CDR1 and CDR2: SGHTA and FQGNSA. Profiled with immunoSEQ multiplex PCR; TCRdb holds only in-frame clones, not every one. The sample lists 2 million to 2.5 million clones, roughly 95% occurring once. Input material: naive CD4+ T cells sorted from blood. Subset given: CD45RA+ positively selected. This clonotype was sampled from a man younger than 35 in good health. This rearrangement joins TRBV7-2 to TRBJ2-5; TRBD2 agrees at 14 bases. In DNA form, the CDR3 reads TGTGCCAGCAGCTTAGTTGGGACTAGCGGGAGTCGGGAGACCCAGTACTTC. Translated: CASSLVGTSGSRETQYF.